This is a list of T cell receptor beta chains from one sample in a study of technical replicates of blood from a handful of donors. TCRdb's copy holds only in-frame clones and misses some; the assay was immunoSEQ multiplex PCR. The data hold 55,000 to 60,000 clones, with 85% to 95% observed a single time. What was sequenced was PBMCs. The receptor set was obtained from a human donor in good health. Some clones in this sample may be carry-over from other donors' samples. Each CDR3 is given with its conserved first and last residue. D genes are given only for firm matches. Size is omitted from some rows. Given values are once, few, many or a class for expanded clones.

V gene	J gene	D gene	clone size	CDR3 DNA	CDR3 protein
TRBV18	TRBJ1-3	TRBD1	once	TGTGCCAGCTCACCTATGGACAGGGCTGGAAACACCATATATTTT	CASSPMDRAGNTIYF
TRBV6-1	TRBJ2-1	.	.	TGTGCCAGCAGGCAGGAGGGGTACGACAAGCGGCAGTTCTTC	CASRQEGYDKRQFF
TRBV4-3	TRBJ2-1	.	few	TGCGCCAGCAGCCAAGATAGGGGTTTCTCCTACAATGAGCAGTTCTTC	CASSQDRGFSYNEQFF
TRBV6-5	TRBJ1-5	.	.	TGTGCCAGCAGTTACTCTGGGGCTAGCAATCAGCCCCAGCATTTT	CASSYSGASNQPQHF
TRBV5-6	TRBJ2-3	TRBD2	.	TGTGCCAGCAGCTTGGGACTAGCGGCAGATACGCAGTATTTT	CASSLGLAADTQYF
TRBV6-4	TRBJ1-1	.	once	TGTGCCAGCAATTTCGAGGATCGGTCAGCTTTCTTT	CASNFEDRSAFF
TRBV4-3	TRBJ2-2	.	.	TGCGCCAGCAGCCAAGGCGACACCAGTACCGGGGAGCTGTTTTTT	CASSQGDTSTGELFF
TRBV9	TRBJ2-3	TRBD1	.	TGTGCCAGCAGCGTAGGGGCAGGGGGCGCACCAGATACGCAGTATTTT	CASSVGAGGAPDTQYF
TRBV28	TRBJ1-2	.	.	TGTGCCAGCAGACCCGACAGTGGAACTAACTATGGCTACACCTTC	CASRPDSGTNYGYTF
TRBV7-2	TRBJ2-2	.	.	TGTGCCAGCAGCCCTACGATCCAGAACACCGGGGAGCTGTTTTTT	CASSPTIQNTGELFF
TRBV5-5	TRBJ1-2	.	.	TGTGCCAGCAGCTCCAACAGGGTAAACTATGGCTACACCTTC	CASSSNRVNYGYTF
TRBV7-6	TRBJ2-1	.	.	TGTGCCAGCAGCCCGACGATAGCGGCAAACTCCTACAATGAGCAGTTCTTC	CASSPTIAANSYNEQFF
TRBV7-2	TRBJ2-7	TRBD2	.	TGTGCCAGCAGCTTAAGTCTAGCGGGAGATATCTCCTACGAGCAGTACTTC	CASSLSLAGDISYEQYF
TRBV5-4	TRBJ1-2	TRBD1	.	TGTGCCAGCAGCTTGGGCCAGGGGGTAGGATATGGCTACACCTTC	CASSLGQGVGYGYTF
TRBV28	TRBJ2-6	.	.	TGTGCCAGCGCCGACCGAGTCTCAGGCTGGGCCAACGTCCTGACTTTC	CASADRVSGWANVLTF
TRBV25-1	TRBJ2-7	.	.	TGTGCCAGCAGTGAGATAGGGGGTTCCTACGAGCAGTACTTC	CASSEIGGSYEQYF
TRBV5-6	TRBJ2-7	TRBD2	.	TGTGCCAGCAGCTTGTTGGTTAGCGGGGTAATGGGCGAGCAGTACTTC	CASSLLVSGVMGEQYF
TRBV29-1	TRBJ2-1	TRBD2	.	TGCAGCGTTAGGAGTTTGCCCGGACTAGCGGGTTACAATGAGCAGTTCTTC	CSVRSLPGLAGYNEQFF
TRBV10-3	TRBJ2-1	TRBD1	.	TGTGCCATCGCCCCCGGGACAGACTACAATGAGCAGTTCTTC	CAIAPGTDYNEQFF
TRBV4-1	TRBJ2-7	TRBD1	.	TGCGCCAGCAGCCAAGACCGGGACAGTGCCTACGAGCAGTACTTC	CASSQDRDSAYEQYF
TRBV4-2	TRBJ1-2	TRBD1	.	TGTGCCAGCAGCCAAGAACCGGGACAGACATATGGCTACACCTTC	CASSQEPGQTYGYTF
TRBV6-5	TRBJ1-1	.	.	TGTGCCAGCTCCCTAACGGTTGGCACTGAAGCTTTCTTT	CASSLTVGTEAFF
TRBV19	TRBJ1-2	TRBD1	.	TGTGCCAGTAGTAGGGACAGGGCCTCTAACTATGGCTACACCTTC	CASSRDRASNYGYTF
TRBV7-9	TRBJ2-4	TRBD1	.	TGTGCCAGCAGCCAGGGACAGGGACAAAACATTCAGTACTTC	CASSQGQGQNIQYF
TRBV5-6	TRBJ1-6	TRBD1	.	TGTGCCAGCAGCCCAGGACAGGGGTTGTTCTATTCACCCCTCCACTTT	CASSPGQGLFYSPLHF
TRBV9	TRBJ2-7	.	.	TGTGCCACCAGTCCCGCTGGGGCATACGAGCAGTACTTC	CATSPAGAYEQYF
TRBV7-2	TRBJ2-1	TRBD2	.	TGTGCCAGCACCCGTCGGGGGGTATACAATGAGCAGTTCTTC	CASTRRGVYNEQFF
TRBV7-3	TRBJ2-3	TRBD2	.	TGTGCCAGCAGCCCTGCGACTAGCGGGGGAACAGATACGCAGTATTTT	CASSPATSGGTDTQYF
TRBV9	TRBJ2-1	.	.	TGTGCCAGCAGCGTAGAATTTACCTACAATGAGCAGTTCTTC	CASSVEFTYNEQFF
TRBV7-6	TRBJ2-1	TRBD1	once	TGTGCCAGCAGCCCAAGAGTGGGACAGGGCAACAATGAGCAGTTCTTC	CASSPRVGQGNNEQFF